This TCR beta chain was observed in a study of CD8 T cells in Susac syndrome (dated by TCRdb to about 2019). General notes on the study: Whether CD8+ T cell activation and differentiation in Susac syndrome was antigen driven was tested using repertoire sequencing. CD8+ T cell repertoire clonality was compared between over 9 healthy donors, some 14 Susac syndrome patients and 15 multiple sclerosis patients.

Notes on this clonotype: Which antigen it targets is not known. Base qualities are not provided; no much larger clone lies one nucleotide away.

Peripheral blood CD8+ and CD4+ T cells from healthy donors, Susac syndrome patients and multiple sclerosis patients were profiled by high-throughput TCR beta sequencing. Treatment-naive patients with stable or active relapsing-remitting disease fulfilling revised McDonald criteria were used as multiple sclerosis controls. Bulk CD8+ and CD4+ T cells were purified by magnetic negative isolation, whereas CD8+ TEMRA cells were enriched by FACS. Blood was collected in EDTA tubes and processed within 24 hours, with PBMCs isolated through density gradient centrifugation. PBMCs intended for TCR sequencing were frozen in liquid nitrogen and were later thawed in a 37 degrees C water bath. A purity of at least 90% was achieved for sorted or isolated CD4+, CD8+ and CD8+ TEMRA cells. RNA was extracted with the RNeasy kit and roughly 0.45 to 1 ug was reverse transcribed using random hexamers. The immunoSEQ multiplex PCR assay, covering 54 Vbeta and 13 Jbeta segments, was used to amplify TCR beta CDR3 regions. PCR amplification bias was corrected using a synthetic template baseline for primer optimization and computational correction. The original pipeline was this. Reads were assigned to V, D and J genes according to IMGT and analyzed in immunoSEQ Analyzer, with only productive sequences retained. Clonality was computed as one minus Shannon entropy normalized by log2 of the number of productive unique sequences. For each patient and control, public and private clones were evaluated within the 100 most prevalent clones. Clones were defined as Susac-specific if absent from the healthy and MS cohorts, from approximately 1,100 published viral clones and from other ImmuneACCESS disease sequences. Clones were called with MiXCR by TCRdb after fastp trimmed the public reads at Q25, and only in-frame beta chains were retained. Each CDR3 protein appears once, grouped with its most common genes and DNA. These V and J calls originate from TCRdb's pipeline instead of the authors' own analysis. The sample table holds 210,000 or so distinct CDR3 sequences, of which approximately 90% were seen once. Around 0.13% of the sample rests with the top ten.

Study-wide findings and limitations: The number of individuals in the TCR sequencing and HLA analysis was recognized as being relatively small.

CDR1 and CDR2 were assigned from the germline V gene as SGHNT and YENEEA. Reading from cysteine to phenylalanine, the CDR3 counts 16 amino acids. CDR3 DNA is the only sequence kept; it has 48 bases, read in frame from the first base. Germline trimming amounts to 0 bases on V and 8 bases on J, with 6 as the count of junction bases outside the gene matches. The clonotype was recovered from a human donor with multiple sclerosis. Sequencing input: CD8+ T cells from PBMCs. The chain links TRBV11-3 with TRBJ2-1; the central 11 bases match TRBD2. CDR3 loop: CASSLEGGLAVDEQFF. The nucleotide sequence is TGTGCCAGCAGCTTAGAGGGGGGACTAGCGGTCGATGAGCAGTTCTTC.